Sequencing of this T cell receptor beta chain was carried out in a study of beta chain features in type 1 diabetes. Study-wide results and limits: Moderate yet significant TCRB CDR3 shortening was seen in Type 1 diabetes patients in all four CD4+ subsets. More deletions and fewer insertions at VDJ junctions were found in patients with type 1 diabetes.

CDR1 and CDR2 (germline): MDHEN, SYDVKM. This CDR3 has 11 residues. The V and J ends lost 7 bases and 4 bases respectively, with 5 bases between them. Isolated RNA was reverse transcribed in full, so expressed TCRB transcripts were sequenced. Average reads for naive, central memory and regulatory T cell samples were several million. TCRdb's copy holds only in-frame clones and misses some; the assay was immunoSEQ multiplex PCR. The table records 300,000 to 400,000 clones, around 10% of them present only once. This clone was detected a few times. Its antigen is still unknown. This rearrangement joins TRBV28 to TRBJ1-5; D not resolved. The material sequenced was naive CD4+ T cells from blood. This sequence was found in a woman aged 25 to 39 in good health. The CDR3 sequence is CASTKNQPQHF. The CDR3 coding sequence is TGTGCCAGCACCAAAAATCAGCCCCAGCATTTT.